The 19 T cell receptor beta chains presented below share a single source sample, sequenced in a study of blood T cell repertoires in COVID-19. Libraries were prepared by immunoSEQ multiplex PCR; TCRdb keeps only in-frame clonotypes and omits some of them. Seen here are approximately 200,000 clones, approximately 85% observed once, and the top ten hold around 3.3%. The specimen sequenced was peripheral blood. Receptors originate from a man between 60 and 70 years old with acute or convalescent COVID-19.

The rearrangement links TRBV3-1 (or the pseudogene TRBV3-2) to TRBJ1-6; D not resolved. Between the trimmed V and J ends, which lost 2 bases and 7 bases, there was a span of 6 bases. Germline V lookup: CDR1 LGHDT, CDR2 YNNKEL (reference sequence). CDR3 length: 13 amino acids. The CDR3 protein is CASSQSENSPLHF. DNA for the CDR3: TGTGCCAGCAGCCAATCAGAAAATTCACCCCTCCACTTT.

As DNA, the CDR3 is TGTGCCGCCGACGGGAGTGACGATGAGCAGTTCTTC. This gives the protein CAADGSDDEQFF. The chain uses TRBV6-5 and TRBJ2-1, with D possibly matching TRBD2 (6 bases). CDR1 is MNHEY and CDR2 is SVGAGI in the germline V gene. The CDR3 is 12 amino acids. V was shortened by 11 bases and J by 8 bases, with 16 bases between the two germline ends.

The CDR3 reads CASSFGQGRGLGNQPQHF. As DNA, the CDR3 is TGTGCCAGCAGCTTCGGACAGGGGCGAGGACTAGGGAATCAGCCCCAGCATTTT. This chain links TRBV7-9 with TRBJ1-5; 9 positions agree with TRBD1. The CDR3 has 18 residues. Germline-derived CDR1 and CDR2 are SEHNR and FQNEAQ (reference sequence). Unmatched junction bases numbered 13, after V lost 3 bases and J lost 4 bases.

The chain couples TRBV6-5 to TRBJ1-6, with 12 bases aligning to TRBD1. The CDR3 has 14 residues. The germline V gene has CDR1 MNHEY and CDR2 SVGAGI. V was clipped by 6 bases and J by 13 bases; unmatched bases: 7. CDR3: CASSGTGGLSPLHF. CDR3 DNA: TGTGCCAGCAGCGGGACAGGGGGCTTATCGCCCCTCCACTTT.

This clone was counted only a few times. The rearrangement uses TRBV5-8 and TRBJ1-5; D gene uncertain. V lost 4 bases and J lost 6, with 11 bases in between. The CDR3 covers 13 residues. Germline V CDR1 and CDR2: SGHTS, YDEGEE. The chain's CDR3 is CASSTDWSQPQHF. The CDR3 region has the DNA TGTGCCAGCAGCACTGACTGGAGTCAGCCCCAGCATTTT.

This clone has only one observation. V and J are TRBV7-2 and TRBJ1-5; no clear D gene. The germline V and J ends were trimmed by 5 bases and 1 base, with 9 bases remaining between them. This CDR3 comprises 14 residues. Germline CDR1 SGHTA, CDR2 FQGNSA. This chain's CDR3 is CASSPRLSNQPQHF. As DNA, the CDR3 is TGTGCCAGCAGCCCGAGGTTGAGCAATCAGCCCCAGCATTTT.

This clone was found once. The rearrangement joins TRBV7-8 to TRBJ1-1; D remains ambiguous. Germline V gene data show CDR1 as SGHVS and CDR2 as FQNEAQ. The V end was cut by 2 bases, the J end by 0 bases, with 10 bases between. This CDR3 comprises 15 residues. The CDR3 reads CASSLLVFMNTEAFF. CDR3 in DNA: TGTGCCAGCAGCTTATTAGTATTCATGAACACTGAAGCTTTCTTT.

This chain uses TRBV6-4 with TRBJ1-2; tentatively, D is TRBD1 (6 bases). This CDR3 region has 13 residues. V lost 6 bases and J lost 7, with 15 bases in between. Germline CDR1 is MRHNA and CDR2 is SNTAGT. CDR3 DNA sequence: TGTGCCAGCAGGGGCAGACAGGAATCTGGCTACACCTTC. This gives the protein CASRGRQESGYTF.

V and J are TRBV6-5 and TRBJ2-1, with 11 bases identical to TRBD2. V was pared by 4 bases and J by 1 base, with 3 bases of the junction left unmatched. CDR1 and CDR2 (germline): MNHEY, SVGAGI. The CDR3 has 16 amino acids. This CDR3 reads CASSSRLAGSYNEQFF. The CDR3, as DNA: TGTGCCAGCAGTTCAAGACTAGCGGGATCCTACAATGAGCAGTTCTTC.

This clone was seen once. The rearrangement links TRBV29-1 to TRBJ1-1; 7 nucleotides agree with TRBD1. This CDR3 region has 13 residues. Germline V CDR1 and CDR2: SQVTM, ANQGSEA. J gave up 1 base and V 6 bases, and 5 bases lay outside the gene matches. The CDR3 region has the DNA TGCAGCGTGGCTGGACAGGCGAACACTGAAGCTTTCTTT. Its protein is CSVAGQANTEAFF.

This clone was counted once. The V and J genes are TRBV2 and TRBJ2-1; 14 bases are a match to TRBD2. V shed 6 bases, J shed 7 bases, and the junction held 11 bases outside the gene matches. Germline V CDR1 and CDR2: SNHLY, FYNNEI. The CDR3 runs 17 residues. The CDR3 DNA follows: TGTGCCAGCAGCCGAGGGGAGACTAGCGGGAGGGCAAATGAGCAGTTCTTC. Amino acids: CASSRGETSGRANEQFF.

V is TRBV6-6 and J is TRBJ1-3, with D possibly TRBD1 on 5 matching bases. The CDR3 sequence is 16 residues long. The V gene lost 5 bases and the J gene lost 2 bases, with 16 bases spanning the gap. In germline, CDR1 is MNHNY, CDR2 SVGAGI (reference sequence). The CDR3 DNA sequence: TGTGCCAGCAGTCGACAGACTACAAAGACTGGAAACACCATATATTTT. Translated: CASSRQTTKTGNTIYF.

The chain carries TRBV9 and TRBJ2-6; maybe TRBD1 (6 bases). The V gene's germline CDR1 is SGDLS and CDR2 YYNGEE. The CDR3 is 15 residues long. Trimming pared 3 bases from V and 1 base from J, leaving 8 bases between. This CDR3 reads CASSATGSGANVLTF. Here the CDR3 DNA reads TGTGCCAGCAGCGCCACAGGGTCTGGGGCCAACGTCCTGACTTTC.

This rearrangement joins TRBV2 to TRBJ2-7, with D uncertain. The V gene's germline CDR1 is SNHLY and CDR2 FYNNEI. The CDR3 has 14 amino acids. V lost 2 bases, J lost 5 bases, and 13 bases lay in between. The CDR3 DNA follows: TGTGCCAGCAGTGAATTGGTGAGATCCCACGAGCAGTACTTC. It specifies CASSELVRSHEQYF.

This chain links TRBV2 with TRBJ2-3, with 13 positions matching TRBD2. This CDR3 contains 15 residues. The V gene end was trimmed by 5 bases and the J gene end by 6 bases; junction bases not matched to a gene: 5. Germline values: CDR1 SNHLY, CDR2 FYNNEI. CDR3 sequence: CASSLLAGGPDTQYF. The CDR3 DNA follows: TGTGCCAGCAGTTTACTAGCGGGAGGGCCGGATACGCAGTATTTT.

In the case of this clone: The same CDR3 arises from other DNA sequences in this sample as well. This chain uses TRBV19 with TRBJ2-7; the match to TRBD1 covers 9 bases. V dropped 3 bases and J dropped 0; count of bases not matched to a gene: 3. Germline values: CDR1 LNHDA, CDR2 SQIVND (reference sequence). The CDR3 consists of 15 residues. This chain's CDR3 is CASSIGTGSSYEQYF. The CDR3 DNA reads as TGTGCCAGTAGTATTGGGACAGGGAGCTCCTACGAGCAGTACTTC.

The chain joins TRBV5-6 to TRBJ1-6; D is perhaps TRBD1 (5 bases). V lost 3 bases and J lost 11, with 9 bases in between. Germline V gene data show CDR1 as SGHDT and CDR2 as YYEEEE. This CDR3 contains 12 residues. The CDR3 loop reads CASSWGGAPLHF. The CDR3 DNA reads as TGTGCCAGCAGCTGGGGAGGGGCACCCCTCCACTTT.

The V call is TRBV5-1, the J call TRBJ2-2; 9 nucleotides agree with TRBD1. After removal of 4 bases from V and 4 bases from J, the junction contained 8 bases not matched to a gene. CDR1 SGHRS and CDR2 YFSETQ come from the germline V gene. This CDR3 contains 16 residues. CDR3: CASSLGQGDGTGELFF. CDR3 DNA: TGCGCCAGCAGCCTGGGACAGGGCGACGGCACCGGGGAGCTGTTTTTT.

The rearrangement links TRBV7-8 to TRBJ2-7; 9 positions agree with TRBD1. Germline V CDR1 and CDR2: SGHVS, FQNEAQ. CDR3 length: 15 residues. Trimming cost V 5 bases and J 4 bases; bases outside gene matches: 9. This CDR3 is CASSRPGQGVYEQYF. The DNA for the CDR3 is TGTGCCAGCAGCAGACCGGGACAGGGAGTTTACGAGCAGTACTTC.